These T cell receptor beta chains were read from a single sample in a study of blood T cell repertoires in COVID-19. Sequenced by immunoSEQ multiplex PCR; TCRdb stores in-frame clones only, minus some. The repertoire holds a few hundred thousand clones, with about nine tenths as singletons. Sample: PBMCs or T cells enriched from blood (not recorded which). Receptors originate from a man aged 25 to 40 who had recovered from COVID-19. Each CDR3 is given with its conserved first and last residue. D genes are given only for firm matches.

CDR3aa,CDR3nt,d_gene,v_gene,len,j_gene
CASLGPGDISPLHF,TGTGCCAGCCTGGGTCCAGGGGATATTTCACCCCTCCACTTT,-,TRBV28,14,TRBJ1-6
CASSQGGVSDYTF,TGTGCCAGCAGCCAAGGGGGGGTGTCGGACTACACCTTC,-,TRBV5-8,13,TRBJ1-2
CASSYGLAGMTITDTQYF,TGCGCCAGCAGCTACGGACTAGCGGGAATGACGATCACAGATACGCAGTATTTT,TRBD2,TRBV5-1,18,TRBJ2-3
CAWAQDTIYF,TGTGCCTGGGCTCAGGACACCATATATTTT,-,TRBV30,10,TRBJ1-3
CASSLVTGSNTEAFF,TGCGCCAGCAGCTTGGTAACAGGGTCGAACACTGAAGCTTTCTTT,-,TRBV5-1,15,TRBJ1-1
CASSGPGGESYYGYTF,TGTGCCAGCAGCGGTCCGGGGGGCGAGTCATACTATGGCTACACCTTC,-,TRBV9,16,TRBJ1-2
CASSLSGMNTEAFF,TGTGCCAGCTCACTTTCAGGAATGAACACTGAAGCTTTCTTT,-,TRBV18,14,TRBJ1-1
CASSQGQGGQPQHF,TGCGCCAGCAGCCAAGGACAGGGCGGTCAGCCCCAGCATTTT,TRBD1,TRBV4-1,14,TRBJ1-5
CASSLASGGAYEQYF,TGTGCCAGCAGTTTAGCTAGCGGGGGGGCTTACGAGCAGTACTTC,TRBD2,TRBV28,15,TRBJ2-7
CASSLGVGQGYGELFF,TGCGCCAGCAGCTTGGGTGTCGGACAGGGATACGGGGAGCTGTTTTTT,TRBD1,TRBV5-1,16,TRBJ2-2
CASSRVRQGAGKLFF,TGTGCCAGCAGCCGGGTTCGACAGGGGGCCGGAAAACTGTTTTTT,TRBD1,TRBV14,15,TRBJ1-4
CASSLEAASSGYTF,TGTGCCAGCAGCTTAGAGGCGGCCTCGTCCGGCTACACCTTC,-,TRBV7-2,14,TRBJ1-2
CATSTSGTSVNQPQHF,TGTGCCACCAGTACTAGCGGGACATCCGTAAATCAGCCCCAGCATTTT,-,TRBV24-1,16,TRBJ1-5
CAISEQVPTTGELFF,TGTGCCATCAGTGAGCAGGTGCCCACTACCGGGGAGCTGTTTTTT,-,TRBV10-3,15,TRBJ2-2
CASSHDTGGGYTF,TGTGCCAGCAGCCATGACACAGGGGGGGGCTACACCTTC,TRBD1,TRBV3-1/TRBV3-2,13,TRBJ1-2
CASSWTGDEQYF,TGTGCCAGCAGTTGGACAGGGGATGAGCAGTACTTC,TRBD1,TRBV6-5,12,TRBJ2-7